This T cell receptor (beta chain) was sequenced for a study of shared T cell receptors in the human thymus (dated by TCRdb to the early 2020s). The study in broad terms: The study examined how self-reactive, shared T-cell receptor alpha chains are generated in the human thymus.

Receptor libraries were prepared by the immunoSEQ multiplex PCR assay. This immuneACCESS table, as held by TCRdb, lists in-frame sequences with V and J called but not all clones. Of the missing ones, under half trace to an unresolved V gene in checked studies; the others have no known cause. The sample data list about 500,000 clones, and around three quarters of these were observed just once. The ten most abundant clones make up roughly 0.013% of the sample. Germline trimming: 3 bases from V, 6 bases from J; junction bases outside gene matches: 5. The CDR3 spans 14 residues, from the cysteine through the phenylalanine. Left in the record is the CDR3 DNA by itself, 42 bases read in frame from the first base. CDR1 is given as SQVTM and CDR2 as ANQGSEA, both from the germline V gene. Comments on this clone: Its antigen is unknown. Base qualities are missing; no much larger clone stands one base away.

These sequences were also reported in another study, on human thymus T cells. The other study reports the following: Immunologically healthy infants undergoing open corrective cardiac surgery for congenital heart defects in Finland were used as donors. Thymus tissue was obtained as surgical resects removed during corrective cardiac surgery. Biased V and J gene segment usage appeared to be present in both thymic and peripheral blood repertoires. The related research found that thymic TCR repertoires overlapped highly between unrelated individuals. The study used about eight infant thymus samples plus four related peripheral blood samples to characterize TCR alpha and beta repertoires. The cohort included six male and two female infants, with donor ages spanning 7 to 244 days. Thymocytes were freed from the tissue by mechanical means and kept at -70 degrees C as pellets of roughly 9-30 million cells. A QIAsymphony instrument was used to extract genomic DNA from the frozen cell pellets. The immunoSEQ multiplex PCR assay was used to amplify the TCRB and TCRAD loci from a standardized amount of quality-controlled genomic DNA. The amplicons spanned the V(D)J region and were long enough to cover the CDR3 and allow V and J genes to be identified. The amplicons were sequenced on an Illumina platform via the commercial immunoSEQ service. Primer bias and sequencing errors were corrected using previously described methods, and TCRAD and TCRB definitions followed the IMGT database. immunoSEQ Analyzer 3.0 and VDJTools were used for repertoire analysis, which covered basic statistics, V/J segment usage, diversity estimates, rarefaction and pairwise overlap. To estimate diversity, the Chao1, ChaoE, Efron-Thisted, Shannon and inverse Simpson indices were applied, and diversity was also estimated on datasets down-sampled to the smallest sample. Repertoire overlap was assessed by strict matching of CDR3 nucleotide sequence, V gene and J gene, and clustering was done by Jaccard-based multidimensional scaling. On average, roughly 740,000 unique TCRB clonotypes were obtained from thymus samples, compared with roughly 84,000 from blood samples.

This receptor was obtained from a boy in the first two years of life with a congenital heart defect. Donor details come from another sample of the same person, matched by shared clones. The chain is assembled from TRBV29-1 and TRBJ2-3, with TRBD2 identical over 11 junction bases. The sequenced sample consisted of thymocytes. The DNA reads TGCAGCGTTGACCATAGCGGGAGGGCCGATACGCAGTATTTT. It encodes CSVDHSGRADTQYF.